The 22 T cell receptor beta chains given below trace back to one sample, sequenced in a study of T cells after yellow fever vaccination. TCRdb fed the 5' RACE reads into MiXCR, producing one record per CDR3 protein. The table records approximately 120,000 distinct CDR3 sequences, under 8% of them present only once. The sample in question was CD4+ T cells sorted from PBMCs, obtained around 10 days after the first yellow fever vaccination. These receptors were collected from a man between 18 and 29 years old who received the YFV17D yellow fever vaccine.

This clonotype was recorded at least ten times. The chain carries TRBV20-1 and TRBJ1-4; D unclear. V was clipped by 3 bases and J by 7 bases, with 9 bases between them. This CDR3 is built from 12 residues. Looked up from germline, CDR1 is DFQATT and CDR2 is SNEGSKA (reference sequence). The CDR3 DNA follows: TGCAGTGCTAGGAGACCCCTTGAAAAACTGTTTTTT. Its translation: CSARRPLEKLFF.

With regard to this clonotype: A much larger clone sits a single nucleotide away, making a read error possible. CDR3 in amino acids: CASSFGVTTYNEQFF. The DNA of the CDR3 is TGTGCCAGCAGTTTCGGGGTGACAACTTACAATGAGCAGTTCTTC. The chain has TRBV12-3 or TRBV12-4 and TRBJ2-1; D may be TRBD2 (5 bases). The CDR3 covers 15 residues. Trimming shortened V by 3 bases and J by 4 bases, and 13 bases separated the two germline ends.

This clonotype was seen ten or more times. V gene TRBV5-1 combines with J gene TRBJ2-2; the D gene is possibly TRBD1 (6 bases). Germline CDR1 SGHRS, CDR2 YFSETQ. V lost 4 bases, J lost 7 bases, and 14 bases lay in between. The length of the CDR3 is 14 residues. The CDR3 protein is CASSPGQTVGELFF. The DNA of the CDR3 is TGCGCCAGCAGCCCCGGACAGACCGTCGGGGAGCTGTTTTTT.

This clonotype was recorded many times. The rearrangement links TRBV20-1 to TRBJ2-3; TRBD1 aligns across 11 bases. There are 15 residues in the CDR3. J was trimmed by 6 bases and V by 5 bases; bases with no gene match: 10. The V gene's germline CDR1 is DFQATT and CDR2 SNEGSKA (reference sequence). This CDR3 reads CSASNPGQGGDTQYF. The CDR3 bases are TGCAGTGCTTCTAATCCGGGACAGGGGGGGGATACGCAGTATTTT.

This clonotype has at least ten counts. This chain uses TRBV5-1 with TRBJ2-7, with D possibly called TRBD1 or TRBD2 (5 bases each). The V gene lost 1 base and the J gene lost 7 bases, with 21 bases spanning the gap. The CDR3 consists of 16 residues. The V gene's germline CDR1 is SGHRS and CDR2 YFSETQ. The CDR3 coding sequence is TGCGCCAGCAGCTTGCGACTCGGGGCCCGGGTGGGGGAGCAGTACTTC. This codes for CASSLRLGARVGEQYF.

This clonotype has ten or more counts. The J gene is TRBJ2-5, the V gene TRBV19; 7 bases agree with TRBD1. Germline CDR1 is LNHDA and CDR2 is SQIVND (reference sequence). This CDR3 has 15 residues. The J segment lost 2 bases and the V segment lost 4 bases, leaving 7 bases of the junction unmatched. The CDR3 region is CASSTRQGWQETQYF. The CDR3 DNA sequence: TGTGCCAGTAGTACCCGACAGGGTTGGCAAGAGACCCAGTACTTC. The full variable domain, completed using reference TRBV19 and TRBJ2-5, is DGGITQSPKYLFRKEGQNVTLSCEQNLNHDAMYWYRQDPGQGLRLIYYSQIVNDFQKGDIAEGYSVSREKKESFPLTVTSAQKNPTAFYLCASSTRQGWQETQYFGPGTRLLVL.

This clonotype appeared a few times. V gene TRBV5-1 combines with J gene TRBJ2-1; 7 positions match TRBD1. This CDR3 has 15 amino acids. The V segment lost 4 bases and the J segment 4 bases; nucleotides outside the gene matches: 8. The germline V gene encodes CDR1 SGHRS and CDR2 YFSETQ. The CDR3 is CASSIPGQSYNEQFF. The CDR3 DNA is TGCGCCAGCAGCATTCCGGGACAGAGTTACAATGAGCAGTTCTTC.

The V gene is TRBV7-2, the J gene TRBJ2-7, with a possible D match to TRBD2 (6 bases). The CDR3 loop spans 15 amino acids. Germline V gives CDR1 SGHTA, CDR2 FQGNSA. The V end was cut by 1 base, the J end by 4 bases, with 14 bases between. The CDR3 region is CASSLVAGGQYEQYV. The CDR3 nucleotides are TGTGCCAGCAGCTTAGTGGCCGGGGGTCAATACGAGCAGTACGTC.

This clonotype showed up just a few times. The genes are TRBV6-1 and TRBJ2-5; D remains unclear. This CDR3 spans 13 amino acids. Trimming stripped 4 bases from V and 5 bases from J, with 11 bases between. CDR1 and CDR2 (germline): MNHNS, SASEGT. The CDR3 loop reads CASSALLRETQYF. DNA for the CDR3: TGTGCCAGCAGTGCTCTCCTACGCGAGACCCAGTACTTC.

Worth noting for this clonotype: With a much larger clone just one base away, this may be a read error. The chain couples TRBV28 to TRBJ2-1; 9 positions agree with TRBD1. Germline V gives CDR1 MDHEN, CDR2 SYDVKM. The CDR3 has 18 amino acids. Written as DNA, the CDR3 is TGTGCCCGCAGTTTATTAGGGACAGGGAGGAGCTCCTACAATGAGCAGTTCTTC. It translates to CARSLLGTGRSSYNEQFF.

This clonotype has at least ten counts. The chain combines TRBV7-2 with TRBJ2-3, with TRBD2 identical over 7 bases. Germline assignment: CDR1 SGHTA and CDR2 FQGNSA. Trimming removed 5 bases from V and 8 bases from J; junction bases left unmatched: 16. The CDR3 has 16 amino acids. CDR3 loop: CASSVARRGGQGTQYF. CDR3 bases: TGTGCCAGCAGCGTGGCCCGTCGGGGAGGGCAAGGTACGCAGTATTTT.

Many counts were recorded for this clonotype. This chain links TRBV9 with TRBJ2-3; D assignment may be TRBD1 or TRBD2 (5 bases each). CDR3 length: 15 amino acids. With 2 bases removed from V and 4 bases from J, the gap between germline ends came to 14 bases. Germline-derived CDR1 and CDR2 are SGDLS and YYNGEE. In nucleotides, the CDR3 is TGTGCCAGCAGCGTTAGGGGCCCGGGGTCAGATACGCAGTATTTT. It codes for CASSVRGPGSDTQYF.

This clonotype occurred many times. The J gene is TRBJ2-1, the V gene TRBV7-9, with 7 positions matching TRBD1. V gave up 5 bases and J gave up 5 bases; unmatched junction bases: 15. Germline assignment: CDR1 SEHNR and CDR2 FQNEAQ (reference sequence). The length of the CDR3 is 17 residues. The CDR3 here is CASSGRQTGSRHNEQFF. Written as DNA, the CDR3 is TGTGCCAGCAGCGGAAGACAGACAGGGTCCAGACACAATGAGCAGTTCTTC.

This clonotype was observed a few times. The V and J genes are TRBV24-1 and TRBJ2-3, with TRBD2 matching over 10 bases. The CDR3 is made up of 16 amino acids. The V and J ends lost 3 bases and 0 bases, in that order; junction bases with no gene match: 2. The V gene's germline CDR1 is KGHDR and CDR2 SFDVKD. In DNA form, the CDR3 reads TGTGCCACCAGTGATAGCGGGGGGGCTAGCACAGATACGCAGTATTTT. Its translation: CATSDSGGASTDTQYF.

This clonotype was detected ten times or more. This chain uses TRBV4-3 with TRBJ1-1; D remains ambiguous. Germline CDR1 is LGHNA and CDR2 is YSLEER. The V gene lost 0 bases and the J gene lost 3 bases, with 11 bases spanning the gap. There are 15 residues in the CDR3. In DNA, the CDR3 is TGCGCCAGCAGCCAAGATCGATGGGAGGACACTGAAGCTTTCTTT. It specifies CASSQDRWEDTEAFF.

This clonotype was detected only a few times. The genes are TRBV18 and TRBJ1-1, with D unresolved. The CDR3 totals 11 residues. Trimming took 2 bases from V and 7 from J, leaving 5 bases between them. Looked up from germline, CDR1 is KGHSH and CDR2 is LQKENI. CDR3 region: CASSPSDEAFF. The DNA for the CDR3 is TGTGCCAGCTCACCAAGCGATGAAGCTTTCTTT.

This clonotype has a count of ten or more. The chain employs TRBV5-5 and TRBJ1-2; D is unresolved. The CDR3 is 14 residues long. In germline, CDR1 is SGHKS, CDR2 YYEKEE (reference sequence). V lost 2 bases, J lost 6 bases, and 14 bases lay in between. CDR3 sequence reads: CASSFAVGSDGYTF. DNA of the CDR3: TGTGCCAGCAGCTTCGCGGTGGGCAGCGATGGCTACACCTTC.

Only a few counts were recorded for this clonotype. The genes are TRBV11-2 and TRBJ2-3; 11 nucleotides align to TRBD1. Germline CDR1 reads SGHAT; CDR2 reads FQNNGV. J gave up 1 base and V 0 bases, and 12 bases lay outside the gene matches. The CDR3 is 20 residues long. The chain's CDR3 is CASSLDRTGGWTVGTDTQYF. The CDR3 DNA reads TGTGCCAGCAGCTTAGATAGGACAGGGGGCTGGACCGTGGGCACAGATACGCAGTATTTT.

The chain combines TRBV15 with TRBJ1-4, with D perhaps TRBD1 (6 bases). V shed 1 base and J shed 8 bases, with 14 bases lying between them. CDR1 and CDR2 (germline): LNHNV, YYDKDF (reference sequence). CDR3 length: 15 residues. CDR3 nucleotide sequence: TGTGCCACCAGCAGAGCTGGGGGCGTAGGGGAAAAACTGTTTTTT. Translation: CATSRAGGVGEKLFF.

This clonotype was found many times. This chain joins TRBV20-1 and TRBJ1-6, with D unresolved. CDR1 is DFQATT, CDR2 SNEGSKA, per germline (reference sequence). The CDR3 extends over 11 amino acids. V was pared by 1 base and J by 13 bases, with 8 bases between. The CDR3 loop is CSARGGSPLHF. The CDR3 coding sequence is TGCAGTGCTAGAGGCGGGTCCCCCCTCCACTTT.

This clonotype came up many times. J is TRBJ2-3 and V is TRBV7-2; 8 bases line up with TRBD2. Germline trimming cut 5 bases from V and 0 bases from J; bases unmatched to any gene: 7. The germline V gene has CDR1 SGHTA and CDR2 FQGNSA. This CDR3 has 16 amino acids. The CDR3 reads CASSPLAGLSTDTQYF. The CDR3 DNA follows: TGTGCCAGCAGCCCTCTAGCGGGTCTTAGCACAGATACGCAGTATTTT.

In this sample, this clonotype turned up many times. This chain connects TRBV11-2 to TRBJ1-6; D is ambiguous. CDR1 SGHAT and CDR2 FQNNGV come from the germline V gene. The CDR3 totals 12 residues. The V end was cut by 8 bases, the J end by 9 bases, with 11 bases between. This CDR3 reads CASAGRGSPLHF. The CDR3 region has the DNA TGTGCCAGCGCCGGGCGGGGTTCACCCCTCCACTTT.